This entry lists 10 T cell receptor beta chains sequenced from one sample in a study of blood T cell dynamics during melanoma immunotherapy. Assay: immunoSEQ multiplex PCR; the TCRdb copy retains only in-frame clones and omits some. This sample has 7,000 to 10,000 clones; 85% to 90% occur once, and the top ten carry about 2.3%. Specified time point: week 3, after first cycle of checkpoint inhibitor. The sample was blood, taken from a patient treated with checkpoint blockade. These receptors all come from a human donor with melanoma.

The gene calls are TRBV7-2 and TRBJ1-3, with D maybe TRBD1 (6 bases). In germline, CDR1 is SGHTA, CDR2 FQGNSA. This CDR3 spans 16 amino acids. The V end was cut by 5 bases, the J end by 0 bases, with 14 bases between. The CDR3 DNA follows: TGTGCCAGCAGCGCCCGACAGGAGAGCTCTGGAAACACCATATATTTT. Its translation: CASSARQESSGNTIYF.

The rearrangement links TRBV28 to TRBJ1-5; D ambiguous. The CDR3 is 14 residues long. Germline V lookup: CDR1 MDHEN, CDR2 SYDVKM. Trimming removed 5 bases from V and 5 bases from J, with 13 bases in between. The CDR3 sequence is CASSTPGRDQPQHF. CDR3 nucleotide sequence: TGTGCCAGCAGTACCCCGGGCAGAGATCAGCCCCAGCATTTT.

The V and J genes are TRBV5-1 and TRBJ1-2; maybe TRBD1 (5 bases). With 0 bases removed from V and 4 bases from J, the gap between germline ends came to 10 bases. This CDR3 spans 14 amino acids. Germline V gene sequence: CDR1 SGHRS, CDR2 YFSETQ. This CDR3 reads CASSLEGRVYGYTF. The CDR3 region has the DNA TGCGCCAGCAGCTTGGAGGGGCGCGTCTATGGCTACACCTTC.

This chain connects TRBV6-1 to TRBJ2-7; the D call may be TRBD1 or TRBD2 (5 bases each). The CDR3 spans 15 residues. CDR1 MNHNS and CDR2 SASEGT come from the germline V gene. V was shortened by 2 bases and J by 7 bases, with 18 bases between the two germline ends. CDR3 coding DNA: TGTGCCAGCAGTGAATCGTCGAGGGGCTTCGGAGAGCAGTACTTC. Translated: CASSESSRGFGEQYF.

This rearrangement joins TRBV5-6 to TRBJ1-6; possible D gene TRBD1, 5 bases. The CDR3 contains 15 residues. The V end lost 0 bases, the J end lost 11 bases, and 15 bases lay between the germline ends. CDR1 is SGHDT and CDR2 is YYEEEE in the germline V gene. The CDR3 DNA reads TGTGCCAGCAGCTTGGGCTCGGGGCCAGGGACACCCCTCCACTTT. Protein sequence: CASSLGSGPGTPLHF.

The chain has TRBV19 and TRBJ1-1; the match to TRBD1 covers 7 bases. Germline V gene sequence: CDR1 LNHDA, CDR2 SQIVND (reference sequence). Trimming at V came to 3 bases and at J to 5 bases, leaving 6 bases not matched to a gene. CDR3 size: 14 residues. CDR3 DNA sequence: TGTGCCAGTAGTATGCCACGCAGGGGGACTGAAGCTTTCTTT. Protein product: CASSMPRRGTEAFF.

This clone was seen a handful of times. The rearrangement joins TRBV5-6 to TRBJ1-4; 11 positions agree with TRBD1. The CDR3 spans 16 residues. Per germline, CDR1 SGHDT and CDR2 YYEEEE. With V trimmed by 4 bases and J by 8 bases, 10 bases remained unmatched. The CDR3 DNA reads as TGTGCCAGCAGCGAGGGACAGGGGGTTCAAGGCGAAAAACTGTTTTTT. Its protein is CASSEGQGVQGEKLFF. The full variable domain, in which reference TRBV5-6 and TRBJ1-4 provide the parts outside the CDR3, is DAGVTQSPTHLIKTRGQQVTLRCSPKSGHDTVSWYQQALGQGPQFIFQYYEEEERQRGNFPDRFSGHQFPNYSSELNVNALLLGDSALYLCASSEGQGVQGEKLFFGSGTQLSVL.

The genes are TRBV5-1 and TRBJ2-7, with TRBD2 matching 13 bases. The CDR3 spans 15 residues. Germline CDR1 and CDR2: SGHRS and YFSETQ. V gave up 2 bases and J gave up 6 bases; unmatched junction bases: 5. The CDR3 region has the DNA TGCGCCAGCAGCTTTTCCGGGACTAGCGGGATCGAGCAGTACTTC. It encodes CASSFSGTSGIEQYF.

The rearrangement links TRBV7-9 to TRBJ1-2; D might be TRBD1 (5 bases). Trimming took off 5 bases at V and 1 base at J, with 17 bases between the two ends. The CDR3 has 16 residues. Germline V gives CDR1 SEHNR, CDR2 FQNEAQ (reference sequence). The CDR3 DNA reads TGTGCCAGCAGCCCGAGGTCAGGGCCTGGTAACTATGGCTACACCTTC. Amino acids: CASSPRSGPGNYGYTF.

The J gene is TRBJ1-6, the V gene TRBV28, with D tentatively TRBD1 (5 bases). Germline lookup yields CDR1 MDHEN and CDR2 SYDVKM. This CDR3 region has 16 residues. V lost 6 bases to trimming and J lost 4 bases, with 16 bases between them. CDR3 loop: CASRTGQGRYNSPLHF. The CDR3 DNA follows: TGTGCCAGCAGAACTGGCCAGGGTCGGTATAATTCACCCCTCCACTTT.